A single sample gave rise to the 14 T cell receptor beta chains below, sequenced in a study of breast tumors, draining lymph nodes, adjacent tissues. Samples came from axillary lymph nodes draining the breast cancer. TCRdb independently ran MiXCR on the multiplex PCR reads; one entry per CDR3 protein. The data show tens of thousands of distinct CDR3 sequences, with around 20% seen just once and 2% to 3% held by the top ten. Sample: axillary lymph node tissue. Receptors were obtained from a female donor with breast cancer. Some clones in this sample may be carry-over from other donors' samples.

This clonotype has at least ten counts. The chain employs TRBV15 and TRBJ2-5; a possible D gene is TRBD1 (6 bases). CDR1 is LNHNV and CDR2 is YYDKDF in the germline V gene (reference sequence). This CDR3 contains 15 residues. V shed 5 bases and J shed 4 bases, with 17 bases lying between them. The CDR3 sequence: CATSWGRGDGETQYF. CDR3 coding DNA: TGTGCCACCAGCTGGGGCAGGGGTGATGGAGAGACCCAGTACTTC.

As regards this clonotype: This may be a read error, as it is one base from a much larger clone. This CDR3 is missing its conserved last phenylalanine or tryptophan, likely due to a read error. V gene TRBV11-3 combines with J gene TRBJ2-1, with 7 bases matching TRBD2. Trimming removed 2 bases from V and 0 bases from J; junction bases left unmatched: 4. Germline-derived CDR1 and CDR2 are SGHNT and YENEEA. The CDR3 length is 16 residues. CDR3 DNA: TGTGCCAGCAGCTTACGGAGCGGGAACTCCTACAATGAGCAGTTCTCC. Amino acid sequence: CASSLRSGNSYNEQFS.

This clonotype showed up many times. This chain uses TRBV7-2 with TRBJ1-5; 7 bases fit TRBD1. The CDR3 has 14 residues. With V trimmed by 6 bases and J by 5 bases, 7 bases remained unmatched. The V gene's germline CDR1 is SGHTA and CDR2 FQGNSA. As DNA, the CDR3 is TGTGCCAGCAGGCAGACAGGGAGCGATCAGCCCCAGCATTTT. Protein: CASRQTGSDQPQHF. The full variable domain, rest sourced from reference TRBV7-2 and TRBJ1-5, is GAGVSQSPSNKVTEKGKDVELRCDPISGHTALYWYRQSLGQGLEFLIYFQGNSAPDKSGLPSDRFSAERTGGSVSTLTIQRTQQEDSAVYLCASRQTGSDQPQHFGDGTRLSIL.

This clonotype was counted many times. The CDR3 coding sequence is TGTGCCAGCAGGGGACAGGCCCCTTACAATGAGCAGTTCTTC. This encodes CASRGQAPYNEQFF. The chain has TRBV6-1 and TRBJ2-1; TRBD1 matches 8 bases. The CDR3 contains 14 residues. The germline gives CDR1 MNHNS, CDR2 SASEGT. The V gene end was trimmed by 6 bases and the J gene end by 4 bases; junction bases not matched to a gene: 5.

This clonotype was picked up many times. The chain links TRBV4-3 to TRBJ2-1; no clear D gene. Germline loops: CDR1 LGHNA, CDR2 YSLEER. V was shortened by 2 bases and J by 9 bases, with 17 bases between the two germline ends. This CDR3 contains 15 residues. CDR3 region: CASSQPTGGVAEQFF. CDR3 DNA: TGCGCCAGCAGCCAACCCACGGGCGGTGTGGCTGAGCAGTTCTTC.

This clonotype was seen at least ten times. The rearrangement uses TRBV10-2 and TRBJ2-1; 9 bases fit TRBD2. This CDR3 has 16 residues. Germline V gene sequence: CDR1 WSHSY, CDR2 SAAADI. J was trimmed by 8 bases and V by 3 bases; bases with no gene match: 11. CDR3 nucleotide sequence: TGCGCCAGCAGTGATAATGCGGGACTAGCTTTGCATGAGCAGTTCTTC. Protein: CASSDNAGLALHEQFF.

This clonotype has ten or more counts. V gene TRBV28 combines with J gene TRBJ2-2; D is ambiguous. The CDR3 runs to 10 residues. V was clipped by 6 bases and J by 7 bases, with 3 bases between them. The germline V gene has CDR1 MDHEN and CDR2 SYDVKM. Written as DNA, the CDR3 is TGTGCCAGCAGGAGCGGGGAGCTGTTTTTT. Translating it yields CASRSGELFF.

This clonotype appeared many times. The CDR3 nucleotides read TGTGCCAGCAGGAGATCCCTTTCGAATGAGCAGTTCTTC. It encodes CASRRSLSNEQFF. The chain joins TRBV6-1 to TRBJ2-1; D call uncertain. Per germline, CDR1 MNHNS and CDR2 SASEGT. With 6 bases removed from V and 7 bases from J, the gap between germline ends came to 13 bases. The CDR3 has 13 amino acids.

This clonotype was seen at least ten times. The chain combines TRBV20-1 with TRBJ2-7, with D perhaps assigned TRBD1 or TRBD2 (5 bases each). V shed 1 base and J shed 5 bases, with 12 bases lying between them. The CDR3 has 13 amino acids. Germline-derived CDR1 and CDR2 are DFQATT and SNEGSKA (reference sequence). The CDR3 DNA follows: TGCAGTGCTAGAGGGGACGGAGCGGACGAGCAGTACTTC. Its translation is CSARGDGADEQYF.

This clonotype was detected many times. V and J are TRBV4-3 and TRBJ2-7; TRBD2 is a possible D gene (5 bases). Germline values: CDR1 LGHNA, CDR2 YSLEER. V lost 1 base to trimming and J lost 4 bases, with 11 bases between them. There are 14 residues in the CDR3. CDR3 sequence: CASSQGRGSYEQYF. CDR3 in DNA: TGCGCCAGCAGCCAAGGACGGGGATCATACGAGCAGTACTTC.

This clonotype was seen at least ten times. This chain connects TRBV20-1 to TRBJ2-3; D gene uncertain. CDR3 length: 12 residues. Germline V CDR1 and CDR2: DFQATT, SNEGSKA (reference sequence). Trimming shortened V by 5 bases and J by 7 bases, and 13 bases separated the two germline ends. The chain's CDR3 is CSAGRAGYTQYF. In nucleotides, the CDR3 is TGCAGTGCTGGGCGAGCCGGATATACGCAGTATTTT.

This clonotype occurred many times. The chain recombines TRBV9 with TRBJ2-7; 10 bases map to TRBD2. V was pared by 5 bases and J by 5 bases, with 13 bases of the junction left unmatched. Germline V gene lookup returns CDR1 SGDLS and CDR2 YYNGEE. The CDR3 has 16 amino acids. This CDR3 reads CASSASGGLAWDEQYF. The CDR3 region has the DNA TGTGCCAGCAGTGCCTCCGGGGGACTAGCGTGGGACGAGCAGTACTTC.

This chain connects TRBV27 to TRBJ1-2; 11 bases agree with TRBD1. V trimming: 6 bases; J trimming: 4 bases; junction bases outside the gene matches: 4. The length of the CDR3 is 14 residues. CDR1 and CDR2 (germline): MNHEY, SMNVEV (reference sequence). This CDR3 is CASRRTGGTYGYTF. In DNA, the CDR3 is TGTGCCAGCAGGAGGACAGGGGGCACCTATGGCTACACCTTC.

The count of this clonotype is one. Since a much larger clone is just one base distant, this may be a read error. The rearrangement joins TRBV7-2 to TRBJ2-3; 8 nucleotides match TRBD2. Per germline, CDR1 SGHTA and CDR2 FQGNSA. CDR3 size: 18 residues. The CDR3 reads CASIQDPAGALRGDTQYF. In DNA form, the CDR3 reads TGCGCCAGCATCCAAGACCCAGCGGGGGCCTTAAGGGGAGATACGCAGTATTTT.